The clone carrying this T cell receptor beta chain was counted between two and nine times. A J-beta primer mix and a sample-barcoded 5' primer were used in a second PCR of roughly 7 to 12 cycles. Through a template-switch adaptor with 12 random nucleotides, each cDNA molecule received a tag. Each CDR3 protein gets one entry after TCRdb re-called the 5' RACE reads with MiXCR. The sample yields 760,000 or so distinct CDR3 sequences, around 25% seen once. These data belong to a study of blood T cells in healthy people across ages. These same data were also listed under a study on T cells of mothers and their children. From that second work: Each child contributed several million TCR beta CDR3 reads, while each mother contributed over 8.5 million.

The sequencing input was blood. This receptor was taken from a boy aged 5-17 years in good health.

Here the CDR3 DNA reads TGCGCCAGCAGCCCCCGAGGTCTCATTAATGAGCAGTTCTTC. The encoded protein is CASSPRGLINEQFF. The rearrangement joins TRBV4-3 to TRBJ2-5; the D is unclear. TRBJ2-1 matches the DNA end more closely, so the J call is doubtful. This CDR3 is built from 14 residues. Germline values: CDR1 LGHNA, CDR2 YSLEER.